A single sample is the source of the 9 T cell receptor beta chains below, sequenced in a study of cytomegalovirus exposure and HLA in healthy donors. Repertoires were generated with immunoSEQ multiplex PCR, while TCRdb's copy carries only in-frame clones and drops some. The table has around 150,000 clones, almost 85% seen once. The sequencing input was PBMCs. The source is a man in his thirties or forties in good health and CMV-seropositive.

The chain employs TRBV6-5 and TRBJ2-7, with D possibly TRBD1 on 7 matching bases. The germline V gene encodes CDR1 MNHEY and CDR2 SVGAGI. V was clipped by 5 bases and J by 7 bases, with 21 bases between them. This CDR3 region has 15 residues. The CDR3 region is CASSNLDRDSREQYF. In nucleotides, the CDR3 is TGTGCCAGCAGTAACCTTGACAGGGACTCGCGAGAGCAGTACTTC.

The chain employs TRBV7-2 and TRBJ1-2, with D unclear. V was pared by 5 bases and J by 5 bases, with 15 bases between. Germline assignment: CDR1 SGHTA and CDR2 FQGNSA. The CDR3 contains 14 residues. The CDR3 DNA is TGTGCCAGCAGCCAAATGTCGGGTGCTTATGGCTACACCTTC. It encodes CASSQMSGAYGYTF.

The chain employs TRBV30 and TRBJ2-1; 10 positions match TRBD2. The V gene's germline CDR1 is GTSNPN and CDR2 SVGIG (reference sequence). The CDR3 length is 16 residues. Losses at the gene ends were 0 bases for V and 9 bases for J; bases not matched to a gene: 11. CDR3 sequence: CAWSVSALAGVGEQFF. The CDR3 nucleotides are TGTGCCTGGAGTGTAAGTGCCCTAGCGGGAGTAGGTGAGCAGTTCTTC.

The chain carries TRBV18 and TRBJ1-5; D gene unclear. Trimming took off 3 bases at V and 5 bases at J, with 11 bases between the two ends. Germline V CDR1 and CDR2: KGHSH, LQKENI. The CDR3 length is 14 residues. The CDR3 bases are TGTGCCAGCTCACCCTCAGTAACCGATCAGCCCCAGCATTTT. Amino acids: CASSPSVTDQPQHF. The full variable domain, rest sourced from reference TRBV18 and TRBJ1-5, is NAGVMQNPRHLVRRRGQEARLRCSPMKGHSHVYWYRQLPEEGLKFMVYLQKENIIDESGMPKERFSAEFPKEGPSILRIQQVVRGDSAAYFCASSPSVTDQPQHFGDGTRLSIL.

This clone was observed a single time. The V and J genes are TRBV5-1 and TRBJ2-3, with 10 bases fitting TRBD1. The trim removed 3 bases at V and 0 bases at J, leaving 7 bases unmatched. The CDR3 runs to 17 residues. CDR1 is SGHRS, CDR2 YFSETQ, per germline. The CDR3 spells CASSSGPDRGSTDTQYF. Written as DNA, the CDR3 is TGCGCCAGCAGCTCTGGCCCGGACAGGGGGAGCACAGATACGCAGTATTTT. The whole variable domain, remainder taken from reference TRBV5-1 and TRBJ2-3, is KAGVTQTPRYLIKTRGQQVTLSCSPISGHRSVSWYQQTPGQGLQFLFEYFSETQRNKGNFPGRFSGRQFSNSRSEMNVSTLELGDSALYLCASSSGPDRGSTDTQYFGPGTRLTVL.

The chain employs TRBV4-2 and TRBJ2-5; 16 positions agree with TRBD2. V trimming: 3 bases; J trimming: 0 bases; junction bases outside the gene matches: 7. The V gene's germline CDR1 is LGHNA and CDR2 YNFKEQ. The CDR3 totals 19 residues. The DNA of the CDR3 is TGTGCCAGCAGCCAGACCGTGGGACTAGCGGGGGGGTACCAAGAGACCCAGTACTTC. Translation gives CASSQTVGLAGGYQETQYF.

The V gene is TRBV19, the J gene TRBJ1-6, with D perhaps TRBD1 (6 bases). This CDR3 region has 13 residues. The V and J ends lost 3 bases and 10 bases respectively, with 10 bases between them. Germline assignment: CDR1 LNHDA and CDR2 SQIVND (reference sequence). In nucleotides, the CDR3 is TGTGCCAGTAGTATGCAGGGGAAGTCACCCCTCCACTTT. It yields the protein CASSMQGKSPLHF.

The chain employs TRBV2 and TRBJ2-1, with D possibly matching TRBD1 (6 bases). The length of the CDR3 is 17 residues. Germline CDR1 SNHLY, CDR2 FYNNEI. V was shortened by 3 bases and J by 8 bases, with 23 bases between the two germline ends. The DNA for the CDR3 is TGTGCCAGCAGTGACCCTCCGAACAGGGTGTCAGGCGATGAGCAGTTCTTC. It translates to CASSDPPNRVSGDEQFF.

The chain carries TRBV11-2 and TRBJ2-3; weak D call: TRBD2 (6 bases). This CDR3 has 14 residues. The germline V and J ends were trimmed by 11 bases and 2 bases, with 17 bases remaining between them. Germline V lookup: CDR1 SGHAT, CDR2 FQNNGV. The CDR3 nucleotides read TGTGCCTCCGAGGGAGGAAGTAACACAGATACGCAGTATTTT. Residues: CASEGGSNTDTQYF.